This T cell receptor (beta chain) comes out of a study of control samples from healthy donors and cancer patients (dated by TCRdb to 2020 to 2021). Cut back by 3 bases and 6 bases, the V and J ends lie 9 bases apart. Including the terminal cysteine and phenylalanine, the CDR3 comprises 13 residues. Only the CDR3 portion is preserved as DNA: 39 bases, with reading frame beginning at the first base. CDR1 LNHDA and CDR2 SQIVND are derived from the germline V gene (reference sequence). To prepare the library, the immunoSEQ multiplex PCR assay was applied. In TCRdb, the immuneACCESS table is reduced to in-frame sequences with V and J assigned. These tables do not hold every clone; where another copy was compared, an unresolved V gene accounts for under half, and the others remain unexplained. The sample table records roughly 50,000 clones; around 94% of these occur just once. The top ten hold less than 4% of the sample.

To note about this clone: No antigen is known for it. No base quality values were provided; no much bigger clone lies one nucleotide off.

The sequence was obtained from a man aged 25 to 40 in good health. The sequenced sample was blood. This sequence uses TRBV19 and TRBJ1-5; no D gene call is confident. The CDR3 sequence is CASSIYVGQPQHF. The nucleotides are TGTGCCAGTAGTATTTACGTTGGTCAGCCCCAGCATTTT.